The 22 T cell receptor beta chains below all came from one sample that was sequenced in a study of T cells expressing NK-cell markers. One entry per CDR3 protein, without DNA, is what TCRdb gives after re-calling the 5' RACE reads. The table lists around 550,000 distinct CDR3 sequences, with roughly 3.5% in the top ten. Specimen: blood T cells: a sorted CD56 or NKG2C T cell subset, CD4+ or CD8+ T cells, or bulk PBMC T cells (not recorded which). The source is a man younger than 35 in good health.

The genes are TRBV5-1 and TRBJ2-2; without DNA, the TCRdb call of TRBD1 cannot be checked. Per germline, CDR1 SGHRS and CDR2 YFSETQ. The CDR3 consists of 17 residues. CDR3: CASSLPGQASNTGELFF.

The gene calls are TRBV2 and TRBJ2-5; no DNA is available, so the TRBD2 call from TCRdb remains unchecked. The CDR3 contains 11 residues. From germline, CDR1 is SNHLY and CDR2 FYNNEI. The CDR3 spells CASRVVETQYF.

This chain links TRBV24-1 with TRBJ2-1; TCRdb gives TRBD1 as the D gene, but with no DNA this cannot be confirmed. The CDR3 covers 15 residues. The germline CDR1 and CDR2 sequences are KGHDR and SFDVKD. CDR3 in amino acids: CATSDSLPLYNEQFF.

V gene TRBV7-6 combines with J gene TRBJ2-1. This CDR3 region has 12 residues. Germline V gene sequence: CDR1 SGHVS, CDR2 FNYEAQ. The CDR3 loop is CASSMSGGEQFF.

The chain has TRBV6-2 or TRBV6-3 and TRBJ2-7; TCRdb's D call of TRBD2 is untestable without DNA. The V gene's germline CDR1 is MNHEY and CDR2 SVGEGT. This CDR3 has 16 amino acids. The CDR3 reads CASRDLAGGGSYEQYF.

The V and J genes are TRBV6-4 and TRBJ2-1; TCRdb outputs TRBD1, but without DNA this stays unchecked. Germline V lookup: CDR1 MRHNA, CDR2 SNTAGT. The CDR3 totals 13 residues. The CDR3 loop reads CASSETGRDEQFF.

The rearrangement joins TRBV7-9 to TRBJ2-2; TCRdb designates TRBD2, a call that cannot be tested without DNA. In germline, CDR1 is SEHNR, CDR2 FQNEAQ (reference sequence). The CDR3 runs 16 residues. The chain's CDR3 is CASTPGLAENTGELFF. Filled out from reference TRBV7-9 and TRBJ2-2, the complete variable domain reads DTGVSQNPRHKITKRGQNVTFRCDPISEHNRLYWYRQTLGQGPEFLTYFQNEAQLEKSRLLSDRFSAERPKGSFSTLEIQRTEQGDSAMYLCASTPGLAENTGELFFGEGSRLTVL.

The J gene is TRBJ1-2, the V gene TRBV12-3 or TRBV12-4; TCRdb's D gene call, TRBD1, goes unchecked for lack of DNA. The CDR3 extends over 15 amino acids. CDR3 protein: CASSLAHRVGGGYTF.

This rearrangement joins TRBV29-1 to TRBJ1-5. The germline gives CDR1 SQVTM, CDR2 ANQGSEA. This CDR3 comprises 12 residues. The CDR3 reads CSVVNQGQPQHF.

CDR3 in amino acids: CASKRRTGQGGSEQYF. This chain joins TRBV6-1 and TRBJ2-7; TCRdb indicates TRBD1, and absent DNA this call remains unverified. This CDR3 is 16 amino acids long. Germline CDR1 and CDR2: MNHNS and SASEGT.

The rearrangement links TRBV27 to TRBJ1-6; absent DNA, TCRdb's TRBD1 call cannot be checked. In germline, CDR1 is MNHEY, CDR2 SMNVEV (reference sequence). CDR3 length: 16 amino acids. CDR3 amino acids: CASSLSGQRLSSPLHF.

The V and J genes are TRBV20-1 and TRBJ2-3; TCRdb proposes TRBD1, but this gene call is untestable without DNA. Germline assignment: CDR1 DFQATT and CDR2 SNEGSKA (reference sequence). CDR3 size: 12 residues. The CDR3 region is CSANRGLEAQYF.

This chain links TRBV9 with TRBJ2-1; no DNA is available, so the TRBD2 call from TCRdb remains unchecked. Germline V lookup: CDR1 SGDLS, CDR2 YYNGEE. This CDR3 is 12 amino acids long. This chain's CDR3 is CASRGDGHEQFF. Using reference TRBV9 and TRBJ2-1 for the parts outside the CDR3, the full variable domain is DSGVTQTPKHLITATGQRVTLRCSPRSGDLSVYWYQQSLDQGLQFLIQYYNGEERAKGNILERFSAQQFPDLHSELNLSSLELGDSALYFCASRGDGHEQFFGPGTRLTVL.

The V call is TRBV20-1, the J call TRBJ2-1. Germline CDR1 DFQATT, CDR2 SNEGSKA (reference sequence). This CDR3 region has 15 residues. This CDR3 is CSDCITGGSYNEQFF.

The chain uses TRBV28 and TRBJ2-3; the D call from TCRdb, TRBD1, cannot be confirmed without DNA. The length of the CDR3 is 16 residues. Germline CDR1 and CDR2: MDHEN and SYDVKM. The CDR3: CASSPRQPPGTDTQYF.

The chain is built from TRBV30 and TRBJ2-1; TCRdb selects TRBD2, and the lack of DNA leaves this call unchecked. The CDR3 contains 14 residues. The V gene's germline CDR1 is GTSNPN and CDR2 SVGIG (reference sequence). The CDR3 region is CAWSVNSGKGQQFF.

The chain has TRBV11-1 and TRBJ2-5; checking the TCRdb D call of TRBD2 is not possible without DNA. The CDR3 has 14 amino acids. The germline V gene encodes CDR1 SGHAT and CDR2 FQDESV (reference sequence). Here the CDR3 reads CASSKPGPTGTQYF.

This rearrangement joins TRBV7-6 to TRBJ2-3; TCRdb designates TRBD2, a call that cannot be tested without DNA. The CDR3 length is 16 residues. CDR1 SGHVS and CDR2 FNYEAQ come from the germline V gene. CDR3 residues: CASSSRGHISADTQYF.

This rearrangement joins TRBV6-5 to TRBJ2-7; TCRdb gives TRBD2 as the D gene, but with no DNA this cannot be confirmed. Germline V gene data show CDR1 as MNHEY and CDR2 as SVGAGI. CDR3 length equals 17 residues. This CDR3 reads CASSYPNPPGGLYEQYF.

The chain employs TRBV12-3 or TRBV12-4 and TRBJ2-7. CDR3 length equals 14 residues. The CDR3 here is CASSLPERPYEQYF.

This chain links TRBV3-1 with TRBJ2-3. CDR1 is LGHDT and CDR2 is YNNKEL in the germline V gene (reference sequence). The CDR3 length is 15 residues. The CDR3 sequence: CASSDGVGLTDTQYF.

The V call is TRBV12-5, the J call TRBJ2-5; with no DNA, the TCRdb D assignment of TRBD1 cannot be verified. Germline CDR1 is LGHNT and CDR2 is FRNRAP. The CDR3 is 15 amino acids. CDR3 amino acids: CASGPTRQGQETQYF.